This T cell receptor beta chain appears in the sequencing data of a study of T cell changes during pregnancy in multiple sclerosis. The CDR3 extends over 16 amino acids. The J segment lost 3 bases and the V segment lost 4 bases, leaving 8 bases of the junction unmatched. Germline loops: CDR1 SEHNR, CDR2 FQNEAQ (reference sequence). Sequenced by immunoSEQ multiplex PCR; TCRdb stores in-frame clones only, minus some. The sample records 50,000 to 80,000 clones, 91% being singletons. The material sequenced was CD8+ T cells from peripheral blood mononuclear cells, taken before pregnancy. The chain links TRBV7-9 to TRBJ1-2, with 10 positions matching TRBD1. This clonotype was obtained from a female donor with multiple sclerosis, enrolled in a pregnancy study. The CDR3 sequence: CASSSGQGGLDYGYTF. The CDR3, as DNA: TGTGCCAGCAGCTCCGGACAGGGGGGCCTCGACTATGGCTACACCTTC. Filled out from reference TRBV7-9 and TRBJ1-2, the complete variable domain reads DTGVSQNPRHKITKRGQNVTFRCDPISEHNRLYWYRQTLGQGPEFLTYFQNEAQLEKSRLLSDRFSAERPKGSFSTLEIQRTEQGDSAMYLCASSSGQGGLDYGYTFGSGTRLTVV.